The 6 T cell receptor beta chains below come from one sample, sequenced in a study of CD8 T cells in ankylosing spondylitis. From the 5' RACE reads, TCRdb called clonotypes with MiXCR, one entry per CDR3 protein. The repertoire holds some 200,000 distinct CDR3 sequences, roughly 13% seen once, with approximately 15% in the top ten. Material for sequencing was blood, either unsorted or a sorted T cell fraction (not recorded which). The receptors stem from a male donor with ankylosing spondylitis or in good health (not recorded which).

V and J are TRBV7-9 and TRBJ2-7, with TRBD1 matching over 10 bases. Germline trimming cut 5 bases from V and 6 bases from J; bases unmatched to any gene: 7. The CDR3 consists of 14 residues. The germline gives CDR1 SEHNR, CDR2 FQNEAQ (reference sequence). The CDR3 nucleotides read TGTGCCAGCAGCGCCGGGACAGGGGAATCCGAGCAGTACTTC. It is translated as CASSAGTGESEQYF. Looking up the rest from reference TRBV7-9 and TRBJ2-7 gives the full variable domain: DTGVSQNPRHKITKRGQNVTFRCDPISEHNRLYWYRQTLGQGPEFLTYFQNEAQLEKSRLLSDRFSAERPKGSFSTLEIQRTEQGDSAMYLCASSAGTGESEQYFGPGTRLTVT.

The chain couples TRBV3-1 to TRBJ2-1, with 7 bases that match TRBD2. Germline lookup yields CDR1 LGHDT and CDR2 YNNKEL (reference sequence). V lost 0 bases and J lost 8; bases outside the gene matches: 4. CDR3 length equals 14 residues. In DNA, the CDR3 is TGTGCCAGCAGCCAAGATCCTAGCGGTGATGAGCAGTTCTTC. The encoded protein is CASSQDPSGDEQFF.

Here the CDR3 reads CSARDLLSGGPGYEQYF. The CDR3 nucleotides are TGCAGTGCTAGAGATCTATTAAGCGGAGGGCCGGGGTACGAGCAGTACTTC. This chain links TRBV20-1 with TRBJ2-7, with D perhaps TRBD2 (6 bases). CDR3 length: 17 amino acids. The germline V gene has CDR1 DFQATT and CDR2 SNEGSKA (reference sequence). The V end was cut by 0 bases, the J end by 4 bases, with 22 bases between.

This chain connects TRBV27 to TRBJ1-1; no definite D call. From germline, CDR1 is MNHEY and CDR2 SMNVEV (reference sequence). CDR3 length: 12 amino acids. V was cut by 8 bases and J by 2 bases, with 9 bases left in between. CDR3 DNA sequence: TGTGCCAGCGGTGTCGAAAACACTGAAGCTTTCTTT. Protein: CASGVENTEAFF.

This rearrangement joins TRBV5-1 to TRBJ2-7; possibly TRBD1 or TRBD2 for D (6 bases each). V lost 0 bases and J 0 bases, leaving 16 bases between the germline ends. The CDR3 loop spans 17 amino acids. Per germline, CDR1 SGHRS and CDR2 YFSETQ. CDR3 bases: TGCGCCAGCAGCTTGGCCGCAGGAGGGGGGTCCTCCTACGAGCAGTACTTC. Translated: CASSLAAGGGSSYEQYF.

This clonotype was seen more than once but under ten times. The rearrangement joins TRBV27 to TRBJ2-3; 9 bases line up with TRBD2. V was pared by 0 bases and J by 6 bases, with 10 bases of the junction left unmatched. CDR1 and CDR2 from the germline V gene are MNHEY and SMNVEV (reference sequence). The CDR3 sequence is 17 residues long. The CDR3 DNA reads TGTGCCAGCAGTTTATCATTCTCAGGGGCGGGAGGGGATACGCAGTATTTT. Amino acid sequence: CASSLSFSGAGGDTQYF.